Following are 7 T cell receptor beta chains from one sample sequenced in a study of T cell repertoires in cytomegalovirus infection. TCRdb re-analysed the reads in MiXCR, keeping a single row per CDR3 protein. The sample contains under 200,000 distinct CDR3 sequences, roughly 9% of which appear only once. The specimen was PBMCs. The receptors were gathered from a human donor in good health (CMV status not recorded). Some clones in this sample may be carry-over from other donors' samples.

The genes are TRBV20-1 and TRBJ1-2; TRBD1 agrees at 9 bases. CDR1 is DFQATT and CDR2 is SNEGSKA in the germline V gene (reference sequence). V was pared by 6 bases and J by 2 bases, with 4 bases of the junction left unmatched. The CDR3 has 13 residues. For the CDR3, the DNA is TGCAGTGCCACCGGGACAGGGAACTATGGCTACACCTTC. This codes for CSATGTGNYGYTF.

The chain is built from TRBV29-1 and TRBJ2-7; 10 bases line up with TRBD2. Trimming at V came to 5 bases and at J to 2 bases, leaving 12 bases not matched to a gene. Germline V gene data show CDR1 as SQVTM and CDR2 as ANQGSEA. The CDR3 spans 16 residues. The CDR3: CSVRILLSGRTYEQYF. The CDR3 region has the DNA TGCAGCGTTCGCATCCTACTTAGCGGGAGGACCTACGAGCAGTACTTC.

The rearrangement joins TRBV28 to TRBJ2-4; 11 nucleotides agree with TRBD1. Germline assignment: CDR1 MDHEN and CDR2 SYDVKM. This CDR3 spans 18 amino acids. V shed 2 bases, J shed 7 bases, and the junction held 13 bases outside the gene matches. The CDR3 reads CASSLPSGQGASQNIQYF. The CDR3, as DNA: TGTGCCAGCAGTTTACCATCAGGACAGGGGGCCTCACAGAACATTCAGTACTTC.

In the case of this clonotype: A much larger clone lies one base from this, so it may be a read error. This chain links TRBV27 with TRBJ2-1; tentatively, D is TRBD1 (5 bases). Germline CDR1 MNHEY, CDR2 SMNVEV (reference sequence). This CDR3 region has 14 residues. The chain's CDR3 is CASSSRDPYNGQFF. CDR3 in DNA: TGTGCCAGCAGTTCCAGGGATCCCTACAATGGGCAGTTCTTC.

This clonotype was seen only a few times. The V gene is TRBV20-1, the J gene TRBJ2-1; 14 bases are a match to TRBD2. Germline assignment: CDR1 DFQATT and CDR2 SNEGSKA (reference sequence). V was clipped by 6 bases and J by 4 bases; unmatched bases: 8. The CDR3 runs 16 residues. The CDR3 is CSAGLAGGRMYNEQFF. The CDR3 DNA sequence: TGCAGTGCCGGACTAGCGGGAGGCCGTATGTACAATGAGCAGTTCTTC.

There are many counts of this clonotype. The genes are TRBV7-2 and TRBJ1-6; D is uncertain. In germline, CDR1 is SGHTA, CDR2 FQGNSA. The V and J ends lost 4 bases and 10 bases respectively, with 17 bases between them. The CDR3 sequence is 15 residues long. The CDR3 DNA sequence: TGTGCCAGCAGCTCCCTCTGGGAGGGCTACTCACCCCTCCACTTT. It yields the protein CASSSLWEGYSPLHF.

This clonotype has a count of ten or more. The chain links TRBV7-2 to TRBJ2-7; tentative D call: TRBD1 (5 bases). This CDR3 comprises 13 residues. Germline CDR1 SGHTA, CDR2 FQGNSA. The ends were cut back, 2 bases at V and 5 bases at J, with 10 bases in the middle. CDR3 sequence reads: CASSLRRADEQYF. In nucleotides, the CDR3 is TGTGCCAGCAGCTTACGCAGGGCCGACGAGCAGTACTTC.